The T cell receptor (beta chain) described here comes from a study of circulating and synovial CD4+ cells in juvenile arthritis (dated by TCRdb to between 2013 and 2015). About the investigation overall: TCRbeta CDR3 repertoires of circulating HLA-DR+ CD4 T cells, bulk blood CD4 T cells and synovial CD4 T cells were compared within each patient. Repertoire sequencing was performed with the aim of confirming enrichment of synovial clonotypes in a circulating synovial-like CD4 T cell subset. General findings and caveats noted by the study authors: Because CPL samples and bulk blood CD4 samples differed in T cell genome counts by at least an order of magnitude, sample-size effects were addressed. Synovial and circulating pathogenic-like lymphocyte repertoires were less diverse than bulk blood CD4 repertoires, with some CPL samples as oligoclonal as synovium. Traditional Vbeta family usage analysis did not detect the difference between circulating pathogenic-like lymphocytes and bulk blood T cells. Because overlap with synovium rose as sequencing depth increased, the measured fractions of shared clonotypes likely underestimated the overlap of the full repertoire. Circulating pathogenic-like lymphocytes were found to cluster with synovial T cells, and a substantially higher fraction of CDR3 sequences was shared with synovium by circulating pathogenic-like lymphocytes than by bulk blood.

V lost 6 bases and J lost 4 bases, and the count of bases not matched to a germline gene is 8. The CDR1 and CDR2 encoded by the germline V gene are SGHTA and FQGNSA. Its CDR3 holds 15 amino acids, cysteine through phenylalanine. The CDR3 DNA has 45 bases and is translated from base 1. In the case of this clone: Its antigen target is currently unknown. The record has no base qualities; no much larger clone is one base away.

Library creation used the immunoSEQ multiplex PCR assay. An external provider carried out the TCRbeta CDR3 sequencing as a commercial service. On the authors' methods: The analyses used productive nucleotide sequences together with amino acid sequences obtained by in silico translation. Diversity was measured with Renyi entropy across alpha values, using the median of 200 repeated subsamples to equalise sample size. For clustering, the distance between each pair of repertoires was computed as one minus the Chao-modified Jaccard index, which corrected for under-sampling. Frequency-weighted overlap with synovial clonotypes was computed at 200 sample sizes with 200 draws without replacement at each size, and the value at the size of the smaller sample was reported. TCRdb obtained this table from immuneACCESS and retained in-frame rearrangements with V and J assigned. These tables miss some clones; where compared with another copy, unresolved V genes account for less than half of the shortfall, and the remainder is unexplained. The V and J calls and clone size were taken over from that table, and D and trimming were inferred from the DNA. For this sample there are some 3,000 clones; less than 85% appear just once. Of the sample, about 4% is held by the ten largest clones.

The sequenced samples came from patients who had active juvenile idiopathic arthritis. Sorting was carried out immediately after cells were thawed, and dead cells were excluded with Live/Dead Fixable Near-IR Stain. This clonotype originated in a human donor with juvenile idiopathic arthritis. The rearranged segments are TRBV7-2 and TRBJ2-7; 11 bases in between match TRBD2. Sequencing was performed on CD4+ T cells from synovial fluid. The DNA sequence reads TGTGCCAGCAGGGGTCTAGCGGGAGGAAGGTACGAGCAGTACTTC. Translated, it gives CASRGLAGGRYEQYF.